These 15 T cell receptor beta chains originate from one sample sequenced in a study of OX40 agonist ivuxolimab in advanced cancers. Sequenced by immunoSEQ multiplex PCR; TCRdb stores in-frame clones only, minus some. Among 45,000 to 60,000 clones listed, around nine tenths were seen once. This material consisted of CD4+ or CD8+ T cells sorted from blood, taken in a trial of the OX40 agonist ivuxolimab. These receptors all stem from an adult with an advanced solid tumor such as melanoma, head and neck, liver or kidney cancer.

The chain couples TRBV27 to TRBJ1-1; the D is unclear. V was clipped by 4 bases and J by 0 bases, with 6 bases between them. This CDR3 spans 13 amino acids. Per germline, CDR1 MNHEY and CDR2 SMNVEV (reference sequence). The CDR3 spells CASSWRLNTEAFF. CDR3 in DNA: TGTGCCAGCAGTTGGCGGTTGAACACTGAAGCTTTCTTT.

This sequence joins TRBV18 and TRBJ2-6; D is perhaps TRBD1 (5 bases). The CDR3 has 18 amino acids. V was cut by 2 bases and J by 1 base, with 15 bases left in between. The germline gives CDR1 KGHSH, CDR2 LQKENI. The CDR3 sequence: CASSPTEGEVSGANVLTF. In DNA form, the CDR3 reads TGTGCCAGCTCACCAACGGAAGGGGAAGTATCTGGGGCCAACGTCCTGACTTTC.

The chain is built from TRBV28 and TRBJ2-3, with 12 bases aligning to TRBD1. Germline V gene sequence: CDR1 MDHEN, CDR2 SYDVKM. Trimming at V came to 6 bases and at J to 6 bases, leaving 7 bases not matched to a gene. The CDR3 loop spans 15 amino acids. In nucleotides, the CDR3 is TGTGCCAGCAGACCGGGACAGGGGGCTTTTGATACGCAGTATTTT. Residues: CASRPGQGAFDTQYF.

J is TRBJ2-3 and V is TRBV6-5; D call uncertain. Germline CDR1 is MNHEY and CDR2 is SVGAGI. The CDR3 extends over 15 amino acids. V shed 6 bases and J shed 2 bases, with 15 bases lying between them. The CDR3 DNA follows: TGTGCCAGCAGCCGGAGAGGTCTGAACACAGATACGCAGTATTTT. It specifies CASSRRGLNTDTQYF.

The CDR3 loop is CASSRQLGFDTIYF. CDR3 DNA: TGTGCCAGCAGTCGACAGCTGGGGTTCGACACCATATATTTT. This sequence joins TRBV6-5 and TRBJ1-3; TRBD1 is a possible D gene (5 bases). Germline lookup yields CDR1 MNHEY and CDR2 SVGAGI. The CDR3 sequence is 14 residues long. V dropped 5 bases and J dropped 8 bases, with 16 bases sitting between them.

The chain employs TRBV7-2 and TRBJ2-3; D may be TRBD1 or TRBD2 (6 bases each). CDR1 and CDR2 (germline): SGHTA, FQGNSA. V dropped 5 bases and J dropped 4 bases, with 19 bases sitting between them. The CDR3 consists of 16 residues. The CDR3 nucleotides are TGTGCCAGCAGCCATGGGGGGCGGTCAGGGGCAGATACGCAGTATTTT. Amino acids: CASSHGGRSGADTQYF.

This chain's CDR3 is CASSSVQETQYF. The CDR3 region has the DNA TGTGCCAGCAGTTCGGTCCAAGAGACCCAGTACTTC. This sequence joins TRBV28 and TRBJ2-5; D gene ambiguous. V was trimmed by 4 bases and J by 1 base, leaving 4 bases between them. Germline V CDR1 and CDR2: MDHEN, SYDVKM. The CDR3 consists of 12 residues.

The chain combines TRBV19 with TRBJ1-5; 9 positions agree with TRBD1. J gave up 4 bases and V 5 bases, and 3 bases lay outside the gene matches. Germline assignment: CDR1 LNHDA and CDR2 SQIVND (reference sequence). The CDR3 contains 14 residues. The CDR3 sequence is CASSETGGNQPQHF. CDR3 nucleotides: TGTGCCAGTAGTGAGACAGGGGGGAATCAGCCCCAGCATTTT.

This clone is termed medium-sized (0.01 to 0.1%). This sequence joins TRBV12-2 and TRBJ1-4; the table's D call of TRBD1 was not tested on the DNA. TRBV12-2 represents a pseudogene. The CDR3 has 14 residues. DNA for the CDR3: TGTGCAAGTCGCTTAATCAGGGGTCGAGAAAAACTGTTTTTT. It encodes CASRLIRGREKLFF.

This chain links TRBV5-1 with TRBJ2-7, with a tentative D call TRBD1 (7 bases). Germline CDR1 is SGHRS and CDR2 is YFSETQ. Trimming took off 4 bases at V and 0 bases at J, with 23 bases between the two ends. CDR3 length: 18 amino acids. CDR3 sequence (DNA): TGCGCCAGCAGCCCGAGCCAGGGGGGAATCTATAGCTCCTACGAGCAGTACTTC. Translating it yields CASSPSQGGIYSSYEQYF.

The chain has TRBV29-1 and TRBJ2-3; D is undetermined. The CDR3 has 14 residues. V lost 4 bases to trimming and J lost 2 bases, with 13 bases between them. Looked up from germline, CDR1 is SQVTM and CDR2 is ANQGSEA. The chain's CDR3 is CSVGQSSTTDTQYF. CDR3 coding DNA: TGCAGCGTTGGGCAGTCCTCAACCACAGATACGCAGTATTTT.

This chain connects TRBV27 to TRBJ2-7; 12 bases are shared with TRBD2. V was pared by 6 bases and J by 2 bases, with 5 bases of the junction left unmatched. From germline, CDR1 is MNHEY and CDR2 SMNVEV (reference sequence). The CDR3 length is 15 residues. This chain's CDR3 is CASSSLAGGTYEQYF. CDR3 nucleotides: TGTGCCAGCAGCTCCCTAGCGGGAGGGACCTACGAGCAGTACTTC.

In its sample, this clone was seen a few times. J is TRBJ2-1 and V is TRBV2, with D unclear. The CDR3 spans 15 residues. V was clipped by 7 bases and J by 6 bases, with 19 bases between them. Looked up from germline, CDR1 is SNHLY and CDR2 is FYNNEI. The CDR3 loop reads CASTLELIPGNEQFF. CDR3 nucleotide sequence: TGTGCCAGCACCCTAGAGCTAATTCCGGGCAATGAGCAGTTCTTC.

The chain uses TRBV28 and TRBJ2-5; 9 nucleotides agree with TRBD1. The V segment lost 8 bases and the J segment 4 bases; nucleotides outside the gene matches: 8. The V gene's germline CDR1 is MDHEN and CDR2 SYDVKM. The CDR3 covers 14 residues. CDR3 protein: CASGDTGGSETQYF. The CDR3 DNA sequence: TGTGCCAGCGGGGACACAGGGGGCTCAGAGACCCAGTACTTC. The whole variable domain, filled in from reference TRBV28 and TRBJ2-5, reads DVKVTQSSRYLVKRTGEKVFLECVQDMDHENMFWYRQDPGLGLRLIYFSYDVKMKEKGDIPEGYSVSREKKERFSLILESASTNQTSMYLCASGDTGGSETQYFGPGTRLLVL.

This clone turned up a few times. The rearrangement links TRBV30 to TRBJ1-2; D remains unclear. The CDR3 has 13 amino acids. In germline, CDR1 is GTSNPN, CDR2 SVGIG (reference sequence). With 0 bases removed from V and 8 bases from J, the gap between germline ends came to 13 bases. CDR3 nucleotides: TGTGCCTGGAGTGTACCAGCGAGAGGAGGCTACACCTTC. Protein: CAWSVPARGGYTF. Drawing the rest from reference TRBV30 and TRBJ1-2, the complete variable domain is SQTIHQWPATLVQPVGSPLSLECTVEGTSNPNLYWYRQAAGRGLQLLFYSVGIGQISSEVPQNLSASRPQDRQFILSSKKLLLSDSGFYLCAWSVPARGGYTFGSGTRLTVV.